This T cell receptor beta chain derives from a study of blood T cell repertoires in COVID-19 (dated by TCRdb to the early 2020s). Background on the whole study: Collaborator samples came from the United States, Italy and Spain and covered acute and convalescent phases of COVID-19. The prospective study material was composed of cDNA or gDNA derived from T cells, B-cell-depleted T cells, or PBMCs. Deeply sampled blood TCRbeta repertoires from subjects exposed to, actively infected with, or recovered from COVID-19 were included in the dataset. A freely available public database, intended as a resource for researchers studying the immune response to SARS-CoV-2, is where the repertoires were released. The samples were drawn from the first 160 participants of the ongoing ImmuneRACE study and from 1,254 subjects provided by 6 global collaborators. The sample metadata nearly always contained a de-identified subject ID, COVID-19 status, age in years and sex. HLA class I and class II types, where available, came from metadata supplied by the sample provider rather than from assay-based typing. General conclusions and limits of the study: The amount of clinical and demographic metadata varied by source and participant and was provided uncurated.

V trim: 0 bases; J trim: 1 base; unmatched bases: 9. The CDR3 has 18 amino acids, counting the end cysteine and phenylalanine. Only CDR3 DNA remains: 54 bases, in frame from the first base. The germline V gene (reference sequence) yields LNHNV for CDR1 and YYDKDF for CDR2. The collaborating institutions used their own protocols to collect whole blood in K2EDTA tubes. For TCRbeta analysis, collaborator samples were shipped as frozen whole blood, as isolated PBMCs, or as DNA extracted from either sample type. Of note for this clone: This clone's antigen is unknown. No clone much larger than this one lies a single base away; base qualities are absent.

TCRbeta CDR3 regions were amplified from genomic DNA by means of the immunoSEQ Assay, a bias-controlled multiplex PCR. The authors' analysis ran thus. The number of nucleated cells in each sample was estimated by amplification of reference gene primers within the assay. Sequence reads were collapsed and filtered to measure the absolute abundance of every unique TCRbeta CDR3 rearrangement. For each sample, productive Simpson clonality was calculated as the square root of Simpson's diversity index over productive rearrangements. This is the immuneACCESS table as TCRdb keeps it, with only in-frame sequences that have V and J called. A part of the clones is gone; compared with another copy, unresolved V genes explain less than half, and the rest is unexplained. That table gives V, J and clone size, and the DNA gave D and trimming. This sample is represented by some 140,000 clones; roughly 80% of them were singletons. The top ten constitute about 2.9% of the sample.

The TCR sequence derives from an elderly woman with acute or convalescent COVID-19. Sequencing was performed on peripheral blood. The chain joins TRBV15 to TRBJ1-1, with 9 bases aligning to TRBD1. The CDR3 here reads CATSRDRSGTGTNTEAFF. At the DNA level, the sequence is TGTGCCACCAGCAGAGATCGGTCGGGGACAGGGACGAACACTGAAGCTTTCTTT.